The source of this TCR beta chain is a study of STAT5B mutations in CD4+ large granular lymphocyte leukemia. Notes on the study in general: 8/27 top patient clones versus 2/35 control clones were TRBV06-family. Without putative leukemic clones, patient CD4-sorted repertoires remained more clonal than healthy CD4+ repertoires.

Buffy coats from healthy blood donors served as controls. A remark on this clone: Antigen: not known. Other DNA sequences in this sample translate to the same CDR3.

V was cut by 1 base and J by 5 bases, with 14 bases left in between. This CDR3 spans 15 amino acids. In germline, CDR1 is SGHVS, CDR2 FNYEAQ. Authors' processing steps: Productive clonotypes were detectable down to 2.59 x 10-5 frequency. Repertoires were generated with immunoSEQ multiplex PCR, while TCRdb's copy carries only in-frame clones and drops some. V and J calls and clone size are as listed in that table; D and trimming were resolved from the DNA. This table has 25,000 to 35,000 clones, roughly 76% appearing once. This TCR was sampled from a human donor in good health. Specimen: CD4+ T cells from blood buffy coats. J is TRBJ1-1 and V is TRBV7-6, with a tentative D call TRBD1 (5 bases). The CDR3 is CASSLEGRGRTEAFF. In DNA form, the CDR3 reads TGTGCCAGCAGCTTAGAGGGGAGAGGAAGGACTGAAGCTTTCTTT.